This T cell receptor (beta chain) was obtained from a study of technical replicates of blood from a handful of donors. This CDR3 has 15 amino acids. Germline V CDR1 and CDR2: MGHRA, YSYEKL. V lost 4 bases, J lost 3 bases, and 13 bases lay in between. The repertoire was sequenced with immunoSEQ multiplex PCR; TCRdb's copy has only in-frame clones and lacks some. The sample carries some 98,000 clones, 95% recorded once. Sequencing was done on a sample of T cells isolated from PBMCs. The rearrangement uses TRBV4-1 and TRBJ1-5; TRBD1 is a possible D gene (5 bases). This clonotype originated in a human donor in good health. The CDR3 spells CASSPKGPPNQPQHF. For the CDR3, the DNA is TGCGCCAGCAGCCCAAAGGGGCCCCCCAATCAGCCCCAGCATTTT.